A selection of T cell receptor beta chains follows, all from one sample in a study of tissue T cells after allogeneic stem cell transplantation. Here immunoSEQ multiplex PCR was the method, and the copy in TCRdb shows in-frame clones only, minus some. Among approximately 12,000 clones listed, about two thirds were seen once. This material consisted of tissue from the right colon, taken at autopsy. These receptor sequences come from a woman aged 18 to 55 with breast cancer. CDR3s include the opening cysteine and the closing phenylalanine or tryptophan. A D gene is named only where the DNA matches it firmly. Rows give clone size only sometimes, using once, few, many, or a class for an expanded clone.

CASSRPTSFETQYF	TGTGCCAGCAGCCGCCCGACTAGCTTTGAGACCCAGTACTTC	TRBV6-2/TRBV6-3	TRBJ2-5	-	TRBD2
CASSLPATDRFSNQPQHF	TGTGCCAGCAGCTTACCCGCAACTGACAGATTTAGCAATCAGCCCCAGCATTTT	TRBV7-8	TRBJ1-5	once	-
CASSLRERDTQYF	TGTGCCAGCAGCTTAAGGGAGCGCGATACGCAGTATTTT	TRBV7-3	TRBJ2-3	-	-
CASTSSGETGELFF	TGTGCCAGTACATCGAGTGGGGAAACCGGGGAGCTGTTTTTT	TRBV19	TRBJ2-2	-	-
CASSSPRDDNEQFF	TGTGCCAGCAGCTCCCCTAGGGACGACAATGAGCAGTTCTTC	TRBV5-4	TRBJ2-1	-	-
CASSLGYNQPQHF	TGTGCCAGCAGCTTAGGTTACAATCAGCCCCAGCATTTT	TRBV11-2	TRBJ1-5	-	-
CATSRASVGYEQYF	TGTGCCACCAGCAGAGCGTCCGTGGGCTACGAGCAGTACTTC	TRBV15	TRBJ2-7	-	-
CASSLLEGRGSAYGYTF	TGTGCCAGCAGTTTATTAGAAGGCCGGGGATCGGCCTATGGCTACACCTTC	TRBV28	TRBJ1-2	-	-
CASGMDRGYEQYF	TGTGCTAGTGGTATGGACAGGGGTTACGAGCAGTACTTC	TRBV12-5	TRBJ2-7	few	TRBD1
CSVGGSEYEQYF	TGCAGCGTTGGAGGGAGTGAGTACGAGCAGTACTTC	TRBV29-1	TRBJ2-7	-	-
CAIRDTGLGGYTF	TGTGCCATCAGAGATACAGGGTTGGGCGGCTACACCTTC	TRBV10-3	TRBJ1-2	-	-
CASSVAGFNEQFF	TGTGCCAGCAGCGTAGCAGGGTTCAATGAGCAGTTCTTC	TRBV9	TRBJ2-1	-	-
CASSRDSTTQYF	TGTGCCAGCAGCAGGGACAGTACAACGCAGTATTTT	TRBV6-4	TRBJ2-3	-	TRBD1
CASSLLVAGGAGELFF	TGTGCCAGCAGTTTATTAGTAGCGGGCGGGGCCGGGGAGCTGTTTTTT	TRBV27	TRBJ2-2	-	TRBD2
CASSLDVSGNQPQHF	TGTGCCAGCAGCTTAGATGTCTCAGGCAATCAGCCCCAGCATTTT	TRBV7-2	TRBJ1-5	-	-
CASSLTLAKNIQYF	TGTGCCAGCAGCTTGACCCTGGCCAAAAACATTCAGTACTTC	TRBV5-6	TRBJ2-4	-	-
CASSPRGPSANQPQHF	TGTGCCAGCTCACCACGGGGCCCTTCCGCAAATCAGCCCCAGCATTTT	TRBV18	TRBJ1-5	-	-
CASATESYNSPLHF	TGTGCCAGCGCGACCGAGTCCTATAATTCACCCCTCCACTTT	TRBV28	TRBJ1-6	-	-
CATSGGVGMTNEKLFF	TGTGCCACCAGCGGAGGTGTGGGGATGACTAATGAAAAACTGTTTTTT	TRBV15	TRBJ1-4	-	-
CASSFRVPYEQYF	TGTGCCAGCAGTTTCAGGGTCCCCTACGAGCAGTACTTC	TRBV6-2/TRBV6-3	TRBJ2-7	-	-
CATPPDGDSYEQYF	TGTGCCACTCCCCCGGACGGCGACTCCTACGAGCAGTACTTC	TRBV6-5	TRBJ2-7	-	-
CASSQDLGQEAFF	TGCGCCAGCAGCCAAGATCTGGGACAAGAAGCTTTCTTT	TRBV4-3	TRBJ1-1	few	-
CASSHNRAGELFF	TGTGCCAGCAGTCACAACAGGGCCGGGGAGCTGTTTTTT	TRBV6-2/TRBV6-3	TRBJ2-2	few	-
CASNMGSGGYEQYF	TGTGCCAGCAATATGGGAAGCGGGGGTTACGAGCAGTACTTC	TRBV7-8	TRBJ2-7	-	TRBD2
CSVGDRGGETQYF	TGCAGCGTTGGGGACAGGGGAGGTGAGACCCAGTACTTC	TRBV29-1	TRBJ2-5	-	TRBD1
CASGGYGGREAFF	TGTGCCAGCGGGGGTTACGGGGGGCGTGAAGCTTTCTTT	TRBV28	TRBJ1-1	once	-
CASSVAGSGGAFF	TGTGCCAGCAGCGTAGCTGGCAGCGGTGGAGCTTTCTTT	TRBV9	TRBJ1-1	-	-
CASSPRTKTDTQYF	TGTGCCAGTAGCCCTCGGACAAAAACAGATACGCAGTATTTT	TRBV19	TRBJ2-3	-	-